This T cell receptor (beta chain) is drawn from a study of blood T cell repertoires in COVID-19. As for the study in general: T cells, B-cell-depleted T cells, or PBMCs supplied cDNA or gDNA.

This CDR3 spans 12 amino acids. V was clipped by 8 bases and J by 6 bases, with 13 bases between them. Sequencing used immunoSEQ multiplex PCR; TCRdb keeps in-frame clones, though not all of them. The sample includes around 440,000 clones, around 88% seen only once; the top ten take roughly 13%. The sequenced sample consisted of peripheral blood. The sequence was collected from a woman aged 45-59 years with COVID-19, enrolled during active disease. This sequence joins TRBV12-3 or TRBV12-4 and TRBJ1-2, with a weak D call TRBD1 (5 bases). The CDR3 sequence is CASFLGGDGYTF. CDR3 in DNA: TGTGCCAGCTTCCTGGGGGGGGATGGCTACACCTTC.